The clone carrying this TCR beta chain was detected a few times. Antigen: not known. After removal of 5 bases from V and 6 bases from J, the junction contained 4 bases not matched to a gene. Germline V lookup: CDR1 DFQATT, CDR2 SNEGSKA (reference sequence). The CDR3 covers 13 residues. Sample treatment: 10-day PBMC culture with coronavirus spike peptide pools or control peptides (ViraFEST assay). It was with roughly 9.6 IU/ml IL-2 and approximately 9.7 ug/ml peptide pools that about 2 million PBMCs per well were cultured. The authors replaced half the medium with fresh IL-2 medium on days 3 and 7. Sequencing of DNA taken from cultured CD4+ T cells relied on the Oncomine TCR Beta short-read assay. TCRdb re-derived calls from the PCR reads in MiXCR, one entry per CDR3 protein. The data show about 4,000 distinct CDR3 sequences, about 14% seen once. The data were taken from a study of vaccination and CD4 T cells after COVID-19.

What was sequenced was CD4+ T cells from blood, cultured in vitro. The TCR comes from a human donor who had recovered from COVID-19. The gene calls are TRBV20-1 and TRBJ2-1, with 10 nucleotides matching TRBD1. The CDR3 is CSAQRDRGNEQFF. The CDR3 DNA is TGCAGTGCTCAACGGGACAGGGGCAATGAGCAGTTCTTC.